Given below is one T cell receptor (beta chain) in context. The germline gives CDR1 SGHRS, CDR2 YFSETQ. Trimming pared 4 bases from V and 10 bases from J, leaving 15 bases between. The CDR3 extends over 13 amino acids. Sequenced by immunoSEQ multiplex PCR; TCRdb stores in-frame clones only, minus some. The table records about 50,000 clones, roughly 84% of them present only once. This sample is part of a study of OX40 agonist ivuxolimab in advanced cancers. About the study: Patients were given ivuxolimab, an antibody that agonizes OX40 (CD134).

The chain employs TRBV5-1 and TRBJ2-1; maybe TRBD2 (7 bases). This sequence originates from an adult with an advanced solid tumor such as melanoma, head and neck, liver or kidney cancer. Source: CD4+ or CD8+ T cells sorted from blood, taken in a trial of the OX40 agonist ivuxolimab. CDR3 sequence reads: CASSLRRGLEQFF. The DNA for the CDR3 is TGCGCCAGCAGCCTCCGCAGGGGACTAGAGCAGTTCTTC.